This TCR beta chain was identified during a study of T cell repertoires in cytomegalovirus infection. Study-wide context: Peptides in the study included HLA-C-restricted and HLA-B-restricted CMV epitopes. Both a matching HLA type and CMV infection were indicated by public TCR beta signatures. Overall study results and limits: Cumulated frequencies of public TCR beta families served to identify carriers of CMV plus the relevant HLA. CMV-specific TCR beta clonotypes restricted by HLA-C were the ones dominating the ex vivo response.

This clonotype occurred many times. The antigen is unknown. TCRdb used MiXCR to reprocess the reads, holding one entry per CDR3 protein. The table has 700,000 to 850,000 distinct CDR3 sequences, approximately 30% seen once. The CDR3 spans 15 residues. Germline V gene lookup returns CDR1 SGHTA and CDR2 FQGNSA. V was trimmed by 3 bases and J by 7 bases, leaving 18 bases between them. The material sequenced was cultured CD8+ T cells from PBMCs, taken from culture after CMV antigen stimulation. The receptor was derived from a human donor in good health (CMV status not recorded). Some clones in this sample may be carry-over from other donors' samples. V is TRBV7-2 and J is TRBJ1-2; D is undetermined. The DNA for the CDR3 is TGTGCCAGCAGCTTCTCGTCCCAGATGGGCCCTGGCTACACCTTC. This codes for CASSFSSQMGPGYTF.